The TCR beta chain described here comes from a study of a mutant IDH1 vaccine in newly diagnosed glioma. As for the study in general: The treated group averaged approximately 42 years old and was roughly 60% male, about 38% female.

The V end lost 1 base, the J end lost 1 base, and 18 bases lay between the germline ends. Per germline, CDR1 MGHRA and CDR2 YSYEKL. This CDR3 has 18 residues. Time point meaning: baseline, week 1 (first vaccination visit). Treatment given: pre-vaccination baseline after standard-of-care therapy. The donor cohort comprised cases of new WHO grade 3 or 4 IDH1-mutant, ATRX-lost astrocytoma. Profiling relied on immunoSEQ multiplex PCR, and the TCRdb table lists in-frame clones only, not all of them. The sample includes approximately 88,000 clones, 80% of them seen just once. Source: PBMCs, taken from a glioma patient treated with radiotherapy, temozolomide or both. V is TRBV4-1 and J is TRBJ2-3; no clear D gene. This clonotype was obtained from a man in his forties with glioma. The CDR3 protein is CASSQVPKRDLGTDTQYF. DNA of the CDR3: TGCGCCAGCAGCCAAGTGCCGAAGCGAGACCTAGGCACAGATACGCAGTATTTT.